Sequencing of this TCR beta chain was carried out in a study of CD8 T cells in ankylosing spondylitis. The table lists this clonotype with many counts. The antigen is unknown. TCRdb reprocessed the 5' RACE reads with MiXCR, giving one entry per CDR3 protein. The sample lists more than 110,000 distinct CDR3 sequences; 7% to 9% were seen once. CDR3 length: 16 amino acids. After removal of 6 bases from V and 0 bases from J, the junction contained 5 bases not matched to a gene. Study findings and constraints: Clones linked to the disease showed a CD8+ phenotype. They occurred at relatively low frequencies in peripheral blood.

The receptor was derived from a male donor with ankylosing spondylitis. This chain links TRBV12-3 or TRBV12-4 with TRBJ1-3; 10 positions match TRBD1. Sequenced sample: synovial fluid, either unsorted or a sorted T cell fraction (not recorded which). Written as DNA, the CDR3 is TGTGCCAGCAGGTCCGGGACAGGGGTCTCTGGAAACACCATATATTTT. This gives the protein CASRSGTGVSGNTIYF.